The 15 T cell receptor beta chains in this list originate from one sample, sequenced in a study of naive and memory T cell subsets. Two oligonucleotides, mixed equimolar, formed the beta constant-region primer covering TRBC1 and TRBC2. The ligated cDNA underwent four PCR rounds using SP2 and nested alpha and beta constant-region primers. TCRdb re-called the UMI-ligation and nested PCR reads with MiXCR, one entry per CDR3 protein. The sample consists of approximately 90,000 distinct CDR3 sequences, around 11% of them appearing once. The antigens of these receptors remain unknown. Study results and limitations: A few larger clonotypes appeared in naive repertoires, especially CD8, possibly memory cells re-expressing CD45RA.

Sequenced input: naive CD4+ T cells from blood. These receptors were taken from a human donor in good health.

This clonotype was counted at least ten times. The chain employs TRBV27 and TRBJ2-3; D remains ambiguous. The V end lost 5 bases, the J end lost 0 bases, and 15 bases lay between the germline ends. CDR1 and CDR2 from the germline V gene are MNHEY and SMNVEV (reference sequence). The CDR3 loop spans 16 amino acids. CDR3 amino acids: CASSPQLSASTDTQYF. CDR3 coding DNA: TGTGCCAGCAGTCCCCAGCTGAGTGCTAGCACAGATACGCAGTATTTT.

The gene calls are TRBV3-1 and TRBJ2-2; D remains unclear. CDR1 and CDR2 from the germline V gene are LGHDT and YNNKEL (reference sequence). Trimming removed 0 bases at V and 0 bases at J, with 14 bases between. The CDR3 extends over 18 amino acids. The CDR3 nucleotides are TGTGCCAGCAGCCAAGACAGTGTGGTTTTAGCGAACACCGGGGAGCTGTTTTTT. It yields the protein CASSQDSVVLANTGELFF.

CDR3 in amino acids: CASSYEQKGSGNTIYF. The DNA of the CDR3 is TGTGCCAGCAGTTACGAACAGAAGGGGTCTGGAAACACCATATATTTT. The chain is built from TRBV6-6 and TRBJ1-3; tentatively, D is TRBD1 (5 bases). Germline loops: CDR1 MNHNY, CDR2 SVGAGI (reference sequence). Deletions cut 2 bases from V and 1 base from J, with 12 bases between. The CDR3 runs to 16 residues.

In its sample, this clonotype was seen a few times. This chain links TRBV10-3 with TRBJ2-7; 7 bases fit TRBD1. Germline values: CDR1 ENHRY, CDR2 SYGVKD. The CDR3 contains 14 residues. V shed 6 bases, J shed 1 base, and the junction held 6 bases outside the gene matches. The CDR3 DNA is TGTGCCATCAGGGACCACAGGGGATCCTACGAGCAGTACTTC. This gives the protein CAIRDHRGSYEQYF.

The chain is built from TRBV11-2 and TRBJ1-2; D remains unclear. The V end lost 1 base, the J end lost 8 bases, and 11 bases lay between the germline ends. The CDR3 is 13 amino acids. Germline V gene sequence: CDR1 SGHAT, CDR2 FQNNGV. CDR3 residues: CASSLVSGKGYTF. CDR3 nucleotides: TGTGCCAGCAGCTTAGTGTCAGGAAAGGGCTACACCTTC.

The chain uses TRBV5-1 and TRBJ2-5; 9 nucleotides line up with TRBD2. V dropped 4 bases and J dropped 1; count of bases not matched to a gene: 2. Germline CDR1 is SGHRS and CDR2 is YFSETQ. This CDR3 has 14 residues. As DNA, the CDR3 is TGCGCCAGCAGCCAGCGGGGGGCCCAAGAGACCCAGTACTTC. This codes for CASSQRGAQETQYF.

This clonotype was detected a few times. The chain couples TRBV9 to TRBJ1-2; D gene unclear. The CDR3 length is 15 residues. V gave up 0 bases and J gave up 0 bases, with 9 bases separating them. Germline lookup yields CDR1 SGDLS and CDR2 YYNGEE. The CDR3 bases are TGTGCCAGCAGCGTAGGTGAAGACGCTAACTATGGCTACACCTTC. It yields the protein CASSVGEDANYGYTF. Drawing the rest from reference TRBV9 and TRBJ1-2, the complete variable domain is DSGVTQTPKHLITATGQRVTLRCSPRSGDLSVYWYQQSLDQGLQFLIQYYNGEERAKGNILERFSAQQFPDLHSELNLSSLELGDSALYFCASSVGEDANYGYTFGSGTRLTVV.

Many counts were recorded for this clonotype. V and J are TRBV11-1 and TRBJ2-5, with a possible D match to TRBD1 (7 bases). CDR3 length: 14 amino acids. The germline gives CDR1 SGHAT, CDR2 FQDESV (reference sequence). The V gene lost 5 bases and the J gene lost 3 bases, with 13 bases spanning the gap. The CDR3 nucleotides read TGTGCCAGCAGCCGACGGGGGACAGAAGAGACCCAGTACTTC. Amino acids: CASSRRGTEETQYF.

This clonotype was observed a handful of times. V gene TRBV7-8 combines with J gene TRBJ2-2; no clear D gene. The CDR3 spans 13 residues. The V end was cut by 5 bases, the J end by 3 bases, with 7 bases between. Germline assignment: CDR1 SGHVS and CDR2 FQNEAQ. The CDR3 protein is CASSPEYTGELFF. CDR3 DNA: TGTGCCAGCAGCCCTGAGTACACCGGGGAGCTGTTTTTT. Together with reference TRBV7-8 and TRBJ2-2, the CDR3 gives the full variable domain: GAGVSQSPRYKVAKRGQDVALRCDPISGHVSLFWYQQALGQGPEFLTYFQNEAQLDKSGLPSDRFFAERPEGSVSTLKIQRTQQEDSAVYLCASSPEYTGELFFGEGSRLTVL.

This clonotype has more than one count but fewer than ten. V usage is TRBV3-1 and J usage is TRBJ2-1; D may match TRBD1 or TRBD2 (5 bases each). Germline CDR1 reads LGHDT; CDR2 reads YNNKEL (reference sequence). The CDR3 spans 13 residues. The V end lost 5 bases, the J end lost 2 bases, and 7 bases lay between the germline ends. The CDR3 is CASSGTTYNEQFF. The CDR3 DNA follows: TGTGCCAGCAGCGGGACCACCTACAATGAGCAGTTCTTC.

This clonotype was recorded a few times. The gene calls are TRBV20-1 and TRBJ1-2, with D unresolved. The CDR3 sequence is 13 residues long. V was cut by 5 bases and J by 7 bases, with 17 bases left in between. Germline lookup yields CDR1 DFQATT and CDR2 SNEGSKA (reference sequence). The CDR3 bases are TGCAGTGCTCCCCCCGATGTCGGCGGTGGCTACACCTTC. Its translation is CSAPPDVGGGYTF.

This clonotype was seen a handful of times. V usage is TRBV12-3 or TRBV12-4 and J usage is TRBJ2-7; D is possibly TRBD1 (6 bases). The V end was cut by 3 bases, the J end by 6 bases, with 30 bases between. The CDR3 sequence is 19 residues long. The CDR3 nucleotides are TGTGCCAGCAGTTTGGAGCCAGCCACTTGGGCCGCAGGGGAGTCCGAGCAGTACTTC. Translating gives CASSLEPATWAAGESEQYF.

The table lists this clonotype with a count of one. This sequence joins TRBV4-3 and TRBJ1-1, with 8 bases that match TRBD1. CDR1 is LGHNA and CDR2 is YSLEER in the germline V gene. The CDR3 covers 17 residues. Trimming at V came to 5 bases and at J to 0 bases, leaving 11 bases not matched to a gene. The CDR3, as DNA: TGCGCCAGCAGCTTCGGACAGGGAGCGACCCTGAACACTGAAGCTTTCTTT. Translated: CASSFGQGATLNTEAFF.

This chain joins TRBV12-3 or TRBV12-4 and TRBJ2-3; 9 bases are a match to TRBD1. The V segment lost 7 bases and the J segment 9 bases; nucleotides outside the gene matches: 11. This CDR3 spans 14 amino acids. The CDR3: CASTGDRVHGTQYF. As DNA, the CDR3 is TGTGCCAGCACCGGGGACAGGGTACACGGCACGCAGTATTTT.

The rearrangement uses TRBV29-1 and TRBJ1-1; TRBD1 agrees at 9 bases. This CDR3 has 20 amino acids. Germline values: CDR1 SQVTM, CDR2 ANQGSEA. V lost 5 bases, J lost 3 bases, and 25 bases stayed unmatched. The CDR3 reads CSVLRPTATGTGLLDTEAFF. DNA for the CDR3: TGCAGCGTTCTACGTCCAACCGCAACCGGGACAGGGTTGTTGGACACTGAAGCTTTCTTT.